The 6 T cell receptor beta chains presented below share a single source sample, sequenced in a study of follicular helper T cells after annual influenza vaccination. Time point of the sample: 2013-2014 season, 7 days after vaccination. TCRdb keeps only in-frame clones here, not all; method: immunoSEQ multiplex PCR. The table lists about 8,700 clones, about 83% of them singletons. The specimen was CXCR5+ CD38- circulating T follicular helper cells from blood, collected 7 days after influenza vaccination. Specified subset: circulating Tfh, non-naive CD4+CXCR5+PD-1+ (ICOS+CD38+ or ICOS-CD38-). The receptors derive from an adult who received the influenza vaccine.

The chain links TRBV20-1 to TRBJ1-2; D remains ambiguous. Between the trimmed V and J ends, which lost 6 bases and 8 bases, there was a span of 13 bases. CDR3 length equals 11 residues. The germline V gene has CDR1 DFQATT and CDR2 SNEGSKA (reference sequence). The DNA for the CDR3 is TGCAGTGCGCGAGCGACACGGGGCTACACCTTC. Amino acid sequence: CSARATRGYTF.

The count of this clone is one. At one end the junction does not follow the germline gene, possibly because of a read error. The rearrangement uses TRBV7-2 and TRBJ2-3; unclear D gene. Looked up from germline, CDR1 is SGHTA and CDR2 is FQGNSA. The CDR3 contains 12 residues. The CDR3 is CTSSLMGDTQYF. In DNA, the CDR3 is TGCACCAGCAGCTTAATGGGAGATACGCAGTATTTT.

This chain uses TRBV19 with TRBJ2-3; no reliable D call. This CDR3 has 16 amino acids. Between the trimmed V and J ends, which lost 3 bases and 6 bases, there was a span of 19 bases. CDR1 and CDR2 (germline): LNHDA, SQIVND (reference sequence). Here the CDR3 reads CASSIGTASSSDTQYF. DNA for the CDR3: TGTGCCAGTAGTATTGGTACAGCCTCATCATCCGATACGCAGTATTTT.

This chain joins TRBV30 and TRBJ1-2; D ambiguous. Per the germline V gene, CDR1 is GTSNPN and CDR2 is SVGIG (reference sequence). The V end was cut by 3 bases, the J end by 0 bases, with 5 bases between. This CDR3 has 12 amino acids. CDR3 DNA: TGTGCCTGGAGCGAAACTAACTATGGCTACACCTTC. It encodes CAWSETNYGYTF.

J is TRBJ1-2 and V is TRBV7-2, with D possibly TRBD1 on 6 matching bases. The ends were cut back, 4 bases at V and 3 bases at J, with 15 bases in the middle. Germline V gene data show CDR1 as SGHTA and CDR2 as FQGNSA. CDR3 length: 15 residues. CDR3 DNA: TGTGCCAGCAGCTCAAACCGGGACAACTACTATGGCTACACCTTC. It yields the protein CASSSNRDNYYGYTF.

The chain recombines TRBV5-6 with TRBJ2-5; no definite D call. The CDR3 spans 12 residues. V lost 3 bases to trimming and J lost 5 bases, with 8 bases between them. CDR1 and CDR2 (germline): SGHDT, YYEEEE. This CDR3 reads CASSWASETQYF. Written as DNA, the CDR3 is TGTGCCAGCAGCTGGGCATCGGAGACCCAGTACTTC.